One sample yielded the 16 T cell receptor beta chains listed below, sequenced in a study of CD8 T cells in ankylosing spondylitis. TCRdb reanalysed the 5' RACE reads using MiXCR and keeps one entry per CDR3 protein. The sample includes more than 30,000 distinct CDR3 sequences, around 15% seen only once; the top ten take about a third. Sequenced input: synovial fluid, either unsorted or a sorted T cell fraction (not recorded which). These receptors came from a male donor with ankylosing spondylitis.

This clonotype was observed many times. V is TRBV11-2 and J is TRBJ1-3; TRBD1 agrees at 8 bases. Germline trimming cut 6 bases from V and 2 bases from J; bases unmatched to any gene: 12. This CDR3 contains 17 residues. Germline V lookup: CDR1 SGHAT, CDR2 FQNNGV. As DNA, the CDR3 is TGTGCCAGCAGACATACCCTAGGACAGGGCACTGGAAACACCATATATTTT. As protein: CASRHTLGQGTGNTIYF.

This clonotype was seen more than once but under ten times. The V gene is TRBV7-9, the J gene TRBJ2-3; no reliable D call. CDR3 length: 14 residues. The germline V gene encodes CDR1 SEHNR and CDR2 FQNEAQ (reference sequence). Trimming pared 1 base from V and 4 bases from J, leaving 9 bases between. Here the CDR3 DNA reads TGTGCCAGCAGCTTAGGCCTAGGTGCAGATACGCAGTATTTT. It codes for CASSLGLGADTQYF.

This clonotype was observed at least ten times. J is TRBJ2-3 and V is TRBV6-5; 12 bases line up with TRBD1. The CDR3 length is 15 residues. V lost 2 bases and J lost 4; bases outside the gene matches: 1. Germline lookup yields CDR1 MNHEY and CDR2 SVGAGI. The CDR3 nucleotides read TGTGCCAGCAGTTACGGGACAGGGGGCGCAGATACGCAGTATTTT. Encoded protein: CASSYGTGGADTQYF.

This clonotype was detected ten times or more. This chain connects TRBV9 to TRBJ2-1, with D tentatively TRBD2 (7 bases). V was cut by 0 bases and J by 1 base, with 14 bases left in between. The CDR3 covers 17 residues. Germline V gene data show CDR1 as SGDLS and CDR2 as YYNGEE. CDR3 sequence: CASSVGGGPPSYNEQFF. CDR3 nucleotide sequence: TGTGCCAGCAGCGTAGGGGGGGGGCCACCTTCCTACAATGAGCAGTTCTTC.

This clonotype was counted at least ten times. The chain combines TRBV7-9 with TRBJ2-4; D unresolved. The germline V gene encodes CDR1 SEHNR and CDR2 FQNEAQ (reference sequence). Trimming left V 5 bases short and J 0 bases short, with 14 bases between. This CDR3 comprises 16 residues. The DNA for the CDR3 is TGTGCCAGCAGCCCACCACTACCATTAGCCAAAAACATTCAGTACTTC. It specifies CASSPPLPLAKNIQYF.

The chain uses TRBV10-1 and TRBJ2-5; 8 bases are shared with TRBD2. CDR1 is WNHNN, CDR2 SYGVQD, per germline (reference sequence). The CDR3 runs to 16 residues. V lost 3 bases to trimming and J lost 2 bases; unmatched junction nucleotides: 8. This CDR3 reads CASSDPAGDGQETQYF. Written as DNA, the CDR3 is TGCGCCAGCAGTGATCCAGCGGGAGATGGTCAAGAGACCCAGTACTTC.

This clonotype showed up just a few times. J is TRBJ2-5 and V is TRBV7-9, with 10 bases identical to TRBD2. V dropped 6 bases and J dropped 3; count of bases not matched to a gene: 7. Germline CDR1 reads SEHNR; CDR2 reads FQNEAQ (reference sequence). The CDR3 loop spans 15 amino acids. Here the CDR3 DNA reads TGTGCCAGCAGGATGGCTAGCGGGGGAAAAGAGACCCAGTACTTC. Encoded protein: CASRMASGGKETQYF. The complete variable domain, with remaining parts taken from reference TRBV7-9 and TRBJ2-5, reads DTGVSQNPRHKITKRGQNVTFRCDPISEHNRLYWYRQTLGQGPEFLTYFQNEAQLEKSRLLSDRFSAERPKGSFSTLEIQRTEQGDSAMYLCASRMASGGKETQYFGPGTRLLVL.

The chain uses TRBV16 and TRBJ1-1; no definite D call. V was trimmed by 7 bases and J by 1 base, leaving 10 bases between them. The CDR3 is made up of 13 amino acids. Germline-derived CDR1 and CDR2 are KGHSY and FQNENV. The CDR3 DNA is TGTGCCAGCAATACCATGGGGAACACTGAAGCTTTCTTT. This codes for CASNTMGNTEAFF.

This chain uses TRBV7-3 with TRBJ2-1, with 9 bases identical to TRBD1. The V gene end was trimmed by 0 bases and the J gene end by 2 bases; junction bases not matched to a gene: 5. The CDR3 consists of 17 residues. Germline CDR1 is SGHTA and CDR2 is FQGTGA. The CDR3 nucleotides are TGTGCCAGCAGCTTAACTGCCGGGACAGGGACCTACAATGAGCAGTTCTTC. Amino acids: CASSLTAGTGTYNEQFF. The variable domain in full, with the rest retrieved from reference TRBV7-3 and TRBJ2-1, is GAGVSQTPSNKVTEKGKYVELRCDPISGHTALYWYRQSLGQGPEFLIYFQGTGAADDSGLPNDRFFAVRPEGSVSTLKIQRTERGDSAVYLCASSLTAGTGTYNEQFFGPGTRLTVL.

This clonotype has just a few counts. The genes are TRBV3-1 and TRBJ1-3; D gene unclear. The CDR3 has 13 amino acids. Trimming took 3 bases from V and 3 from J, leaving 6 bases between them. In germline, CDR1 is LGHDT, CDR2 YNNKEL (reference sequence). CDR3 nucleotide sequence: TGTGCCAGCAGCCAGGACCATGGAAACACCATATATTTT. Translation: CASSQDHGNTIYF. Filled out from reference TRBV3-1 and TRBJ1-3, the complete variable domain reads DTAVSQTPKYLVTQMGNDKSIKCEQNLGHDTMYWYKQDSKKFLKIMFSYNNKELIINETVPNRFSPKSPDKAHLNLHINSLELGDSAVYFCASSQDHGNTIYFGEGSWLTVV.

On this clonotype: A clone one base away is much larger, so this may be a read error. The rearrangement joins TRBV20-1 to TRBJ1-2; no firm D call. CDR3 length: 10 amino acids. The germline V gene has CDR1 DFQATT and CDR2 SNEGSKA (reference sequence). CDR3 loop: CSASIYGYIF. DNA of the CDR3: TGCAGTGCTAGTATCTATGGCTACATCTTC.

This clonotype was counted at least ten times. The CDR3 DNA reads TGTGCCAGCAGCTTAGATGGCGGCCTTTATGGCTACACCTTC. Translation: CASSLDGGLYGYTF. The genes are TRBV11-2 and TRBJ1-2, with D unclear. The CDR3 loop spans 14 amino acids. From germline, CDR1 is SGHAT and CDR2 FQNNGV. The V gene lost 0 bases and the J gene lost 5 bases, with 10 bases spanning the gap.

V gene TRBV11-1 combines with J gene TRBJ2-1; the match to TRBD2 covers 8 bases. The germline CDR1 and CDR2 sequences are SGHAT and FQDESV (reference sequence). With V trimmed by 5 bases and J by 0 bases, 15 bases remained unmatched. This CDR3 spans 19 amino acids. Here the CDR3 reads CASSPEVSSGLSSYNEQFF. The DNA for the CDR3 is TGTGCCAGCAGCCCCGAAGTGTCTAGCGGGCTTAGCTCCTACAATGAGCAGTTCTTC.

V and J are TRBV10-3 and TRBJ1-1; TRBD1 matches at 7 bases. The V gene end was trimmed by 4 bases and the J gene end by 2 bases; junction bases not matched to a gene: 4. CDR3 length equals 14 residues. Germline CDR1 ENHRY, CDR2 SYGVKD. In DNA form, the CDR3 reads TGTGCCATCAGTGGGGACAGAGGAAACACTGAAGCTTTCTTT. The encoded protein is CAISGDRGNTEAFF.

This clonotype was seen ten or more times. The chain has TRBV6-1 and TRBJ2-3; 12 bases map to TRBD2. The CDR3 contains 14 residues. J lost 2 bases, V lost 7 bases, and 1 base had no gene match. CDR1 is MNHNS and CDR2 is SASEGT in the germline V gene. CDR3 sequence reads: CASTSGRATDTQYF. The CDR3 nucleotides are TGTGCCAGCACTAGCGGGAGGGCCACAGATACGCAGTATTTT.

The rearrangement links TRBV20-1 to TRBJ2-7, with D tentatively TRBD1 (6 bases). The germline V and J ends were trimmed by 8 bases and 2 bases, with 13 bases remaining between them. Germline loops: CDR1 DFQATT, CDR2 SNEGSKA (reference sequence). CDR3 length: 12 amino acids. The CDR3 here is CSSWTETYEQYF. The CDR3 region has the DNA TGCAGTTCATGGACAGAGACCTACGAGCAGTACTTC.